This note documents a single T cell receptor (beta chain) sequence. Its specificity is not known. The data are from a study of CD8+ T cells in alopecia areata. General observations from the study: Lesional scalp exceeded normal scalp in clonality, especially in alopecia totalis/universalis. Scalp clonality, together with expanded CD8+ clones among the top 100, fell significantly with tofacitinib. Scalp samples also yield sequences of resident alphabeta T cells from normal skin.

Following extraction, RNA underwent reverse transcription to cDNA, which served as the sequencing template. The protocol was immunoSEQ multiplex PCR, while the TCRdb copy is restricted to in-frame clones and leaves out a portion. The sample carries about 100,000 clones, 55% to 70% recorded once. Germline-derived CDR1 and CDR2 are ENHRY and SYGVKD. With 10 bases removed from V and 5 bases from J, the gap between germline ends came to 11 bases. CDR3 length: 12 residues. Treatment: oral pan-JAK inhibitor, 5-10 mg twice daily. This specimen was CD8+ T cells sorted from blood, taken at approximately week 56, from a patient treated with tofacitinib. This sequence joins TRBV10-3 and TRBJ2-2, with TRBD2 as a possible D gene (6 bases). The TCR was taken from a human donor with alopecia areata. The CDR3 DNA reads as TGTGCCACCGACAGCGGGACCGGGGAGCTGTTTTTT. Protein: CATDSGTGELFF.